The rows below give T cell receptor beta chains drawn from one sample of a study of OX40 agonist ivuxolimab in advanced cancers. Produced via immunoSEQ multiplex PCR; TCRdb's table is partial and in-frame only. There are approximately 70,000 clones in the sample; 70% to 90% occur only once, and 0.25% to 0.3% lies in the top ten. The material sequenced was CD4+ or CD8+ T cells sorted from blood, taken in a trial of the OX40 agonist ivuxolimab. All receptors derive from an adult with an advanced solid tumor such as melanoma, head and neck, liver or kidney cancer. The conserved cysteine and the conserved F or W are not part of the CDR3 here. Fields, in order: CDR3 protein, V gene.

ASSFVGGTSGQGYEQY | TRBV5-5
ASSLQGVEAF | TRBV11-2
ASSREGAQETQY | TRBV28
ASTKKMGRVMMELPYEQY | TRBV21-1
ASSISRNTEAF | TRBV19
ASSLQVMQY | TRBV2
ASRPRANQPQH | TRBV2
ASSWDSQETQY | TRBV7-8
ASSGQQGVRDGYT | TRBV5-6
ASKPAGLTDTQY | TRBV27
ASSQTASTNEKLF | TRBV7-2
ASLPDRTLQETQY | TRBV5-6
ASSDAGTTPRQPQH | TRBV10-2
ASSVGVGRDTGELF | TRBV9
ASSATGREEQY | TRBV6-4
AITVENTIY | TRBV10-3
ASSASGRGTGELF | TRBV7-2
ASSADKGTYEQY | TRBV6-1
ASRASSGNTIY | TRBV19
ASSPPAFTGELF | TRBV18
ASSPNTKIQY | TRBV6-5
AIRTTDEQY | TRBV10-3
ASSIWLGVGEAF | TRBV19
ASSLGSVGADTQY | TRBV5-1
ASSPGGWVEKLF | TRBV25-1
ASSHGGTVYNEQF | TRBV5-4
ATSRDRLVDPEQF | TRBV15
ASRLAYNQPQH | TRBV6-6
ASLNTGSYEQY | TRBV5-5
ASSRGTSTDTQY | TRBV18
ASSPPGLSNSPLH | TRBV7-9
ASRTSSGANVLT | TRBV6-5
ASRLTRDYGYT | TRBV6-6
ASSLMTSGRSNEQF | TRBV28
ASSPSRRGIYT | TRBV6-5
ASSEPSGASGKSYEQY | TRBV2
ASSRDRPSTDTQY | TRBV2
ASRRNLAGTDTQY | TRBV27